The T cell receptor beta chain described here comes from a study of T cell responses to AZD1222 COVID-19 vaccine. Regarding the study as a whole: Clonal diversity was possibly underestimated; the donors were predominantly white British and more often female. Spike as a whole was targeted by vaccine-associated CD4 TCRs, dominant at 160-218 and 743-854.

Germline lookup yields CDR1 MNHEY and CDR2 SMNVEV (reference sequence). V was clipped by 6 bases and J by 6 bases; unmatched bases: 8. This CDR3 is built from 14 residues. Of note for this clone: Its antigen is undetermined.

Sequencing used immunoSEQ multiplex PCR; TCRdb keeps in-frame clones, though not all of them. In the table there are about 110,000 clones, about 95% of which are singletons. The genes are TRBV27 and TRBJ1-2; the match to TRBD1 covers 9 bases. The material sequenced was peripheral blood, taken 28 days after the second AZD1222 dose. This TCR was sampled from an adult who received the AZD1222 COVID-19 vaccine. The CDR3 sequence is CASSLKGTGHGYTF. The CDR3 nucleotides are TGTGCCAGCAGCCTTAAGGGGACAGGGCATGGCTACACCTTC.